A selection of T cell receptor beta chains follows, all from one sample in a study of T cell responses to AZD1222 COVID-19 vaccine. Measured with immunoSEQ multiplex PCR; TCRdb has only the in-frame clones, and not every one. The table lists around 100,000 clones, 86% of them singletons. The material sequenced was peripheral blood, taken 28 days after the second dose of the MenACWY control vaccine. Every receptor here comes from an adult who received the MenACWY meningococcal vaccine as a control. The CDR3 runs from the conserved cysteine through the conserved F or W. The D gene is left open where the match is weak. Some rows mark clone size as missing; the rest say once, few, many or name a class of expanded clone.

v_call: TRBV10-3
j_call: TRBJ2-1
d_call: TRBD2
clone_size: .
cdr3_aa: CAIKRLAGYNEQFF
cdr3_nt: TGTGCCATCAAACGGCTAGCGGGCTACAATGAGCAGTTCTTC

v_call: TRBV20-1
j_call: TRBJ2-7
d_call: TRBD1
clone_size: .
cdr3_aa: CSARDSYEQYF
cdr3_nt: TGCAGTGCCAGGGACAGCTACGAGCAGTACTTC

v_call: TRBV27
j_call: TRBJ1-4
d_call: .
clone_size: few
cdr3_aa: CASSFWGATNEKLFF
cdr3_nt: TGTGCCAGCAGTTTTTGGGGAGCAACTAATGAAAAACTGTTTTTT

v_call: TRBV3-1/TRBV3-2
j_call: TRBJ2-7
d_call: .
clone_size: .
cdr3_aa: CASSQGVYEQYF
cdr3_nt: TGTGCCAGCAGCCAAGGGGTCTACGAGCAGTACTTC

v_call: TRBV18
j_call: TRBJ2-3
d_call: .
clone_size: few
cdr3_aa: CASSPSRGQTDTQYF
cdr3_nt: TGTGCCAGCTCACCGTCGCGGGGACAGACAGATACGCAGTATTTT

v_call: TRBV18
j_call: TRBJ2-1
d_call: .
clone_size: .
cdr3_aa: CASSPSSSYNEQFF
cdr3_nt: TGTGCCAGCTCACCTAGCAGCTCCTACAATGAGCAGTTCTTC

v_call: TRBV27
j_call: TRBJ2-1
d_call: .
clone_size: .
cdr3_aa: CASSPIADYNEQFF
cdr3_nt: TGTGCCAGCAGTCCCATTGCCGACTACAATGAGCAGTTCTTC

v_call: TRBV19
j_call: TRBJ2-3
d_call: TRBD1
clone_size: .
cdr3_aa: CASSAQGQGTDTQYF
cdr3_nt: TGTGCCAGTAGCGCACAGGGACAGGGAACAGATACGCAGTATTTT

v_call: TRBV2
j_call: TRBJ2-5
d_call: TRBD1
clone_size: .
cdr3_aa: CATSFGGTGGETQYF
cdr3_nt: TGTGCCACCTCTTTCGGCGGGACAGGGGGCGAGACCCAGTACTTC

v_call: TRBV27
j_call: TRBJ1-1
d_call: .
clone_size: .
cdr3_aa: CASSFRTGEAFF
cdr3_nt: TGTGCCAGCAGTTTCCGGACGGGAGAAGCTTTCTTT

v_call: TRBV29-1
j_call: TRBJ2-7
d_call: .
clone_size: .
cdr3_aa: CSVGGPLEESYEQYF
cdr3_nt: TGCAGCGTTGGGGGTCCCCTAGAAGAATCCTACGAGCAGTACTTC

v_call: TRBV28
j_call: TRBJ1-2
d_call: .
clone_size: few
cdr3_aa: CASSLAPAGYTF
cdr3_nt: TGTGCCAGCAGTTTAGCTCCTGCAGGCTACACCTTC

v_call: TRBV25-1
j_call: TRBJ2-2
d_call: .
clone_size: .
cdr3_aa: CASSELSGELFF
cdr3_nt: TGTGCCAGCAGTGAATTGAGCGGGGAGCTGTTTTTT

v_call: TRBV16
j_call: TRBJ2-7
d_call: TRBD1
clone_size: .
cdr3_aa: CASSQLGQIVYF
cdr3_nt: TGTGCCAGCAGCCAATTGGGACAGATTGTGTACTTC

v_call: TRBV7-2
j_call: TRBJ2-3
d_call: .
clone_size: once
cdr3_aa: CASSSHSTDTQYF
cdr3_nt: TGTGCCAGCAGCTCCCACAGCACAGATACGCAGTATTTT

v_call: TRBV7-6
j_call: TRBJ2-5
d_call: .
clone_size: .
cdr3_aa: CASSSIPGHSQETQYF
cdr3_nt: TGTGCCAGCAGCTCCATACCGGGACACTCGCAAGAGACCCAGTACTTC

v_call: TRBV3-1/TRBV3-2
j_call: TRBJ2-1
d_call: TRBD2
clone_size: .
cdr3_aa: CASSNRFLAVSYNEQFF
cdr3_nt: TGTGCCAGCAGCAACCGCTTCCTAGCGGTCTCCTACAATGAGCAGTTCTTC

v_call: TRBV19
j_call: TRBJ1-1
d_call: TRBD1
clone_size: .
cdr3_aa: CASSITGGARHTEAFF
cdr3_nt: TGTGCCAGTAGTATCACAGGGGGCGCGAGGCACACTGAAGCTTTCTTT

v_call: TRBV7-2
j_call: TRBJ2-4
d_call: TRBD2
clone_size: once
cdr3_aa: CASRAGGAKNIQYF
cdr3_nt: TGTGCCAGCAGAGCGGGGGGGGCCAAAAACATTCAGTACTTC

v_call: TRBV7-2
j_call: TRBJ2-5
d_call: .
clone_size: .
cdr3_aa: CASSPQGGRVGETQYF
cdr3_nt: TGTGCCAGCAGCCCACAGGGCGGACGAGTAGGAGAGACCCAGTACTTC

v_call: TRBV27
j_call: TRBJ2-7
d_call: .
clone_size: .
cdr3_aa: CASSLRGPDRYEQYF
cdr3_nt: TGTGCCAGCAGTTTGAGGGGACCCGACCGGTACGAGCAGTACTTC

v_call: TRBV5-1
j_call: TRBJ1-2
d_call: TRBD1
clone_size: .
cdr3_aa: CASSIQQGNGYTF
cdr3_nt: TGCGCCAGCAGCATACAACAGGGGAATGGCTACACCTTC

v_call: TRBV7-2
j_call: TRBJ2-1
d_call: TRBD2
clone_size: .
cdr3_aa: CASGGTSVLNEQFF
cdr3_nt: TGTGCCAGCGGGGGGACTAGCGTTTTGAATGAGCAGTTCTTC

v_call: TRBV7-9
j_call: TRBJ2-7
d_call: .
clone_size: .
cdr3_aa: CASSRIDYEQYF
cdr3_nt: TGTGCCAGCAGCCGGATAGACTACGAGCAGTACTTC

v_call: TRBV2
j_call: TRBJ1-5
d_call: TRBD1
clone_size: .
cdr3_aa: CASIGTGQNQPQHF
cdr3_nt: TGTGCCAGCATCGGGACAGGCCAAAATCAGCCCCAGCATTTT

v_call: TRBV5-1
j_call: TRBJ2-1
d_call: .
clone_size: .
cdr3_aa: CASSFEGRQVNEQFF
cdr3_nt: TGCGCCAGCAGCTTTGAGGGGCGACAAGTCAATGAGCAGTTCTTC

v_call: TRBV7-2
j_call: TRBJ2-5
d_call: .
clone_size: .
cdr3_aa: CASSLGTGQETQYF
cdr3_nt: TGTGCCAGCAGCCTTGGGACTGGCCAAGAGACCCAGTACTTC

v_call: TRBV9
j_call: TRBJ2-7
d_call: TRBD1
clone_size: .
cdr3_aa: CASSTQQGAHEQYF
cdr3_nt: TGTGCCAGCAGCACCCAACAGGGGGCCCACGAGCAGTACTTC

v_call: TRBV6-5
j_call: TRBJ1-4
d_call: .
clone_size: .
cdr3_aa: CASSYGGGYEKLFF
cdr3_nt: TGTGCCAGCAGTTACGGTGGAGGGTACGAAAAACTGTTTTTT

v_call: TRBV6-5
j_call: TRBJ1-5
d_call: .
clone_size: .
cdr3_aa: CASRVGSNYQPQHF
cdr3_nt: TGTGCCAGCAGAGTAGGGAGTAATTATCAGCCCCAGCATTTT

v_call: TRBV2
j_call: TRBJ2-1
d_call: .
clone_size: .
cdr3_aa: CASHEDLVLYNEQFF
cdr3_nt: TGTGCCAGCCATGAGGACTTGGTTCTATACAATGAGCAGTTCTTC

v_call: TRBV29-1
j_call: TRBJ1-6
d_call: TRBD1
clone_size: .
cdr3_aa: CSATGGPKQSWNNSPLHF
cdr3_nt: TGCAGTGCAACAGGGGGGCCGAAGCAGAGTTGGAATAATTCACCCCTCCACTTT

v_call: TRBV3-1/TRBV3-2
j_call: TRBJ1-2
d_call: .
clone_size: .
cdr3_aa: CASSYRQVGYGYTF
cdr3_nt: TGTGCCAGCAGCTACCGACAGGTGGGGTATGGCTACACCTTC

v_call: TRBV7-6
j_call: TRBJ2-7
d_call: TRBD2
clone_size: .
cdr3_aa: CASSPTGTAGLAGPWYEQYF
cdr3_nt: TGTGCCAGCAGCCCCACCGGGACAGCGGGACTAGCGGGACCCTGGTACGAGCAGTACTTC

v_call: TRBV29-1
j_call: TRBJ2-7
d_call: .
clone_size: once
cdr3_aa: CSVEGQGGGEQYF
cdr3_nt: TGCAGCGTTGAGGGTCAGGGGGGAGGCGAGCAGTACTTC

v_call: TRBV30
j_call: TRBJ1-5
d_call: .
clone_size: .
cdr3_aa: CAWSVGGWMSNQPQHF
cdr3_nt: TGTGCCTGGAGTGTCGGTGGGTGGATGAGCAATCAGCCCCAGCATTTT

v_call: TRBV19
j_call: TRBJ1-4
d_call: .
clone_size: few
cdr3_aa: CASSMRQRTEKLFF
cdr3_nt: TGTGCCAGTAGTATGCGACAGAGAACTGAAAAACTGTTTTTT